The entry below gives a single T cell receptor beta chain sequence along with its context. Its matching antigen is unknown. Each donor was nominally healthy when sampled (though unrecorded immune exposures were likely). This sample was taken from a study of cytomegalovirus exposure and HLA in healthy donors. A multiplex PCR was run with 60 Vbeta primers and 13 Jbeta primers. Using immunoSEQ multiplex PCR, the repertoire was profiled, and TCRdb retains in-frame clones only, with some absent. Here the sample spans approximately 120,000 clones, 60% to 80% being singletons. Trimming removed 3 bases from V and 5 bases from J; junction bases left unmatched: 0. CDR1 SNHLY and CDR2 FYNNEI come from the germline V gene. The CDR3 is made up of 15 amino acids. Study observations and caveats: In a later analysis, HLA-associated beta chains showed higher expansion and lower generation probabilities than comparable chains. For cytomegalovirus status, the classifier reportedly gave diagnoses with high specificity and sensitivity.

The sequencing input was PBMCs. This clonotype was sampled from a man in his fifties or sixties in good health and CMV-seronegative. This chain joins TRBV2 and TRBJ2-2; TRBD2 agrees at 13 bases. The CDR3 region has the DNA TGTGCCAGCAGTGAGACTAGCGGGAGGACCGGGGAGCTGTTTTTT. Translated: CASSETSGRTGELFF.